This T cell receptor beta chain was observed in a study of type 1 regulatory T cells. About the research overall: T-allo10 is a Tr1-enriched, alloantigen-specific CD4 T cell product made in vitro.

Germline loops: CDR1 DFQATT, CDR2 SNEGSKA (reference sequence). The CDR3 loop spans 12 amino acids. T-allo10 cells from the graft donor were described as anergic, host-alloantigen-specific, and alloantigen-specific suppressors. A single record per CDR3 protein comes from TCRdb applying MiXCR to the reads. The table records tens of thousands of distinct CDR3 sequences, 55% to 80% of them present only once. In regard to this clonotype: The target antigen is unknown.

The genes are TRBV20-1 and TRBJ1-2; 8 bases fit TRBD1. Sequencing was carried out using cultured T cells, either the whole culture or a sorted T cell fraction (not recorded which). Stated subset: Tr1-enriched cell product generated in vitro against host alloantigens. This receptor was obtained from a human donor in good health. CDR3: CSIPGQDYGYTF. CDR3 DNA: TGCAGCATCCCGGGACAGGATTATGGCTACACCTTC.